This TCR beta chain was profiled in a study of shared clonotypes between healthy human individuals (dated by TCRdb to about 2020). With regard to the full study: The cohort included three men and a couple of women between 18 and 49 years of age. Per donor, three plates each were used for CD4 naive and CD4 memory, two for CD8 naive, and one for CD8 memory. Blood TCR repertoires of about five healthy adults were deeply sequenced to estimate repertoire size and the extent of clonotype sharing between individuals. To increase sequencing depth and limit assay-specific biases, TCR repertoire library preparation and sequencing were carried out by different laboratories using diverse techniques. Per donor, leukapheresis produced somewhere between about 0.8 and 9 billion PBMCs. What the research found in general, with its limitations: Compared with non-shared clonotypes, the clonotypes found in all four sorted-subset donors had higher generation probabilities. Incomplete sequencing was indicated by rarefaction of sorted-subset datasets, despite the large sequencing depth. Pairwise subsampling led to the expectation that sequencing depth would affect the degree of clonotype sharing among donors. Across a handful of donors, about 5.2% of naive CD4, roughly 3.4% of naive CD8, under 2.5% of memory CD4, and 0.4% of memory CD8 clonotypes were shared. The genetic and exposure-history diversity represented was limited by the small number of donors. Only blood was sampled, and tissue TCR repertoires likely differ from those in blood. Larger estimated clonotype richness was generally found for naive subsets than for memory subsets.

Including the terminal cysteine and phenylalanine, the CDR3 comprises 13 residues. This entry keeps only the CDR3 DNA: 39 bases, framed from base 1. A distance of 10 bases separates the germline ends of V and J, which lose 5 bases and 6 bases respectively. From the germline V gene (reference sequence), CDR1 is SGHAT and CDR2 is FQDESV. A note on this clone: This clone's antigen is unknown. The sample holds no much larger clone one base away, and base qualities are not on file.

Healthy HIV-negative adults with no recently reported acute infections or vaccinations were included as donors. Every donor was a Caucasian adult residing in Nashville, Tennessee, USA. Magnetic negative selection was used to enrich CD4+ T cells, after which naive cells were positively selected on CD45RA and the negative fraction became the memory subset. After blood collection by leukapheresis, PBMCs were isolated using Ficoll-Histopaque density gradient centrifugation and then cryopreserved in the vapor phase of liquid nitrogen. Analytical flow cytometry was used to check the purity and quantity of every magnetically sorted T cell population. Genomic DNA was isolated from every sorted fraction and measured by UV absorbance on a Nanodrop 2000c. TCR CDR3 regions were amplified from genomic DNA by multiplex PCR using the deep immunoSEQ assay. Extracted genomic DNA from each cell subset was spread evenly across all wells of several immunoSEQ 96-well plates, with each plate serving as a replicate. For sorted subsets, each replicate PCR was loaded with roughly 200 ng genomic DNA, equivalent to 32,000 or so T cell genomes. Purified libraries were quantified with a Qubit 3.0 fluorometer, sized on a Bioanalyzer 2100, and re-quantified with the KAPA Library Quantification kit. Each immunoSEQ 96-well plate was sequenced on its own single-read 150-cycle Illumina NextSeq 550 flow cell. As for how the authors treated the data: Because the immunoSEQ output included only junctional sequences and no quality scores, the filtering could not be the same as the filtering used for full-length reads. To assign V/J genes and CDR3, sequences were annotated against IMGT germline references using PyIR, a Python wrapper for IgBLAST v1.9. Reads with weak V/J assignments (E-value above 1e-6), missing CDR3, stop codons, out-of-frame junctions, or ambiguous translated residues were removed. V3J clonotypes were defined by identical inferred V gene, J gene, and CDR3 amino acid sequence. Percentage overlap between repertoires was calculated by dividing the number of shared unique clonotypes by the size of the smaller repertoire. RTK rarefaction, the Chao1 estimator, and Recon v2.1 estimates of unobserved clonotypes were used to assess repertoire richness. OLGA was used to compute generation probabilities for all TCRbeta clonotypes that the gDNA method yielded from a handful of donors. TCRdb provides this immuneACCESS table in a form limited to in-frame rearrangements. Some clones are lacking; in checked studies, under half of them reflect an unresolved V gene, and why the rest are absent is not known. Clone size and V and J calls were adopted from that table, with D and trimming inferred from the DNA. This sample comprises 600,000 to 750,000 clones, around 70% of them detected only once. The top ten clonotypes cover approximately 1.8% of the sample.

Recombination joined TRBV11-1 with TRBJ2-2; perhaps TRBD2 is the D gene, with 5 bases matching. The clonotype originates from a woman aged 25 to 45 in good health. Sequenced material: memory CD4+ T cells sorted from blood. The cell subset or site label, read with the paper, signifies: CD45RA-negative fraction. The CDR3 is CASSQDYPGELFF. At the DNA level, the sequence is TGTGCCAGCAGCCAAGACTACCCCGGGGAGCTGTTTTTT.